This T cell receptor (beta chain) is drawn from a study of T-cell memory formation after mild COVID-19. On this clonotype: What it recognizes is unknown.

5'RACE primed at constant segments yielded TCR alpha and TCR beta cDNA libraries bearing sample barcodes and UMIs. TCRdb redid the calling of the 5' RACE reads with MiXCR, one entry per CDR3 protein. In the table there are tens of thousands of distinct CDR3 sequences, over 15% of which are singletons. Points from the study as a whole: CD4+ clones that contracted lay mainly in CM and EM; CD8+ ones lay in EMRA.

This TCR was sampled from an adult woman who had mild COVID-19 (a few samples of this study predate the infection). Cell type and time point are not known. The sample was PBMCs or a T cell subset sorted from them (not recorded which).

The CDR3 DNA sequence: TGTGCCAGCAGTGACCGGGGGGGCACCTACTCTGGGGCCAACGTCCTGACTTTC. This translates into CASSDRGGTYSGANVLTF. The rearrangement joins TRBV28 to TRBJ2-6; 8 bases are shared with TRBD2. V gave up 5 bases and J gave up 0 bases; unmatched junction bases: 9. Germline V lookup: CDR1 MDHEN, CDR2 SYDVKM. CDR3 length equals 18 residues. Combining the CDR3 with reference TRBV28 and TRBJ2-6 gives the whole variable domain DVKVTQSSRYLVKRTGEKVFLECVQDMDHENMFWYRQDPGLGLRLIYFSYDVKMKEKGDIPEGYSVSREKKERFSLILESASTNQTSMYLCASSDRGGTYSGANVLTFGAGSRLTVL.